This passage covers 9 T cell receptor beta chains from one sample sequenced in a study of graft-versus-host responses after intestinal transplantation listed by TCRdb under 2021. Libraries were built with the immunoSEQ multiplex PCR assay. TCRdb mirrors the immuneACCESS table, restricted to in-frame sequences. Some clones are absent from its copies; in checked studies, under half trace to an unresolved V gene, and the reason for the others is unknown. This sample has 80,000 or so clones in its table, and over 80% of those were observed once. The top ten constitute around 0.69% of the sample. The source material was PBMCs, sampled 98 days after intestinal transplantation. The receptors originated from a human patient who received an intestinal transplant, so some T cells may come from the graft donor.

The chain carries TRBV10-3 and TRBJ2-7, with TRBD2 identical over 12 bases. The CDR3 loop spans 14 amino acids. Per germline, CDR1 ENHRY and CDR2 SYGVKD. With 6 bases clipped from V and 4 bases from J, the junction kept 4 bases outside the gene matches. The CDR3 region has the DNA TGTGCCATCAGCTCCGGACTAGCGGGGTACGAGCAGTACTTC. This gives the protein CAISSGLAGYEQYF.

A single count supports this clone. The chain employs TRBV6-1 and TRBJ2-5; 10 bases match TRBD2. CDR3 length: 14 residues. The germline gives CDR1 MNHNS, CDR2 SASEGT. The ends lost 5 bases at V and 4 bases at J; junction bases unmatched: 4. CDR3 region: CASSWASGRETQYF. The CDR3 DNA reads TGTGCCAGCAGTTGGGCTAGCGGGAGAGAGACCCAGTACTTC.

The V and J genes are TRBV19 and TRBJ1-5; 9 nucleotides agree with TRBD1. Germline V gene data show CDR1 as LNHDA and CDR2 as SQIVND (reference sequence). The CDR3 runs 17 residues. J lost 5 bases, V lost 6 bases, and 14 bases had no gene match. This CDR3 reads CASRPYPTGGFYQPQHF. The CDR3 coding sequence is TGTGCCAGTAGGCCGTACCCGACAGGGGGTTTCTATCAGCCCCAGCATTTT.

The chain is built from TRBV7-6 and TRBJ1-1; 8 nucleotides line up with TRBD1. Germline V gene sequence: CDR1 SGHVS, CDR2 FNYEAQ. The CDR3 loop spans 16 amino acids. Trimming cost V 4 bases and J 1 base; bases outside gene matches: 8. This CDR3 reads CASSSTPGQGNTEAFF. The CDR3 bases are TGTGCCAGCAGCTCCACGCCCGGACAGGGGAACACTGAAGCTTTCTTT.

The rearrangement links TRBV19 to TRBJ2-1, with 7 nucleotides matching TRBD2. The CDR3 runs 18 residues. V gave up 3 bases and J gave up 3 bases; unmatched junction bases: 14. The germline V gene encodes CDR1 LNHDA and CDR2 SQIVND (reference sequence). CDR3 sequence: CASSIWSARGSFYNEQFF. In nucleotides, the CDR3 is TGTGCCAGTAGTATCTGGTCGGCTCGCGGGAGTTTCTACAATGAGCAGTTCTTC.

CDR3 region: CASRDHRGRTEAFF. DNA of the CDR3: TGTGCCAGCAGGGATCACAGGGGGCGAACTGAAGCTTTCTTT. The chain is built from TRBV2 and TRBJ1-1; 9 bases line up with TRBD1. With 6 bases clipped from V and 5 bases from J, the junction kept 7 bases outside the gene matches. Looked up from germline, CDR1 is SNHLY and CDR2 is FYNNEI. This CDR3 has 14 residues.

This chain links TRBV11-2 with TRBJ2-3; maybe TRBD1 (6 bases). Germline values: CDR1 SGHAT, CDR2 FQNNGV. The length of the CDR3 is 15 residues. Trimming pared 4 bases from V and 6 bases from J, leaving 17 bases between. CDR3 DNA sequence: TGTGCCAGCAGCTCCCTCCAGGGGCCTGGGGATACGCAGTATTTT. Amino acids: CASSSLQGPGDTQYF. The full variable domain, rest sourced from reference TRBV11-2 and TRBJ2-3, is EAGVAQSPRYKIIEKRQSVAFWCNPISGHATLYWYQQILGQGPKLLIQFQNNGVVDDSQLPKDRFSAERLKGVDSTLKIQPAKLEDSAVYLCASSSLQGPGDTQYFGPGTRLTVL.

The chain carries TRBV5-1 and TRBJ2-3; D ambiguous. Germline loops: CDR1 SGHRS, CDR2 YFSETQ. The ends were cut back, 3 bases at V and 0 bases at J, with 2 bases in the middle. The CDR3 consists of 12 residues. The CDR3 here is CASSSSTDTQYF. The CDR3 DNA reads TGCGCCAGCAGCTCTAGCACAGATACGCAGTATTTT.

The CDR3 protein is CASRSDRGWPVYNSPLHF. The CDR3 coding sequence is TGCGCCAGCAGGTCCGACCGCGGTTGGCCCGTCTATAATTCACCCCTCCACTTT. The V and J genes are TRBV10-2 and TRBJ1-6, with no clear D. The V and J ends lost 6 bases and 3 bases respectively, with 21 bases between them. The CDR3 loop spans 18 amino acids. From germline, CDR1 is WSHSY and CDR2 SAAADI.